Below, one T cell receptor beta chain is given with its context. These data belong to a study of sequential checkpoint blockade in melanoma. The wider study: Each arm's sequence ended with maintenance nivolumab.

The treatment here: randomized to nivolumab then ipilimumab (arm A) or the reverse (arm B). Patients had received no earlier DNA-damaging chemotherapy. Sorted cells were live CD3+CD8+, lacking CD19 and CD56, from PBMCs. Method: immunoSEQ multiplex PCR; TCRdb's copy keeps in-frame clones and lacks some. The sample lists around 6,000 clones, approximately 52% occurring once. Trimming removed 2 bases from V and 2 bases from J; junction bases left unmatched: 8. From germline, CDR1 is MNHEY and CDR2 SVGAGI. This CDR3 spans 16 amino acids. Source: CD8+ T cells sorted from blood (inferred from file names), taken from a patient given nivolumab and ipilimumab in sequence. The rearrangement joins TRBV6-5 to TRBJ1-1, with 7 positions matching TRBD1. This TCR was recovered from a human patient with melanoma. Some clones in this sample may be carry-over from other donors' samples. The CDR3, as DNA: TGTGCCAGCAGTTACGACAGGACAGGATCTAACACTGAAGCTTTCTTT. This gives the protein CASSYDRTGSNTEAFF.